Here is one TCR beta chain with its context. The antigen is not known. Sequencing used immunoSEQ multiplex PCR; TCRdb keeps in-frame clones, though not all of them. The sample includes approximately 110,000 clones, approximately 92% of them seen just once. Germline-derived CDR1 and CDR2 are MNHNS and SASEGT. The CDR3 contains 15 residues. Trimming removed 3 bases from V and 4 bases from J; junction bases left unmatched: 6. These data are taken from a study of T cell repertoires and HLA-DP antigens. This receptor was taken from a woman under 30 in good health and CMV-seronegative. The sequencing input was CD4+ T cells from PBMCs. The chain combines TRBV6-1 with TRBJ1-1, with TRBD1 identical over 9 bases. DNA of the CDR3: TGTGCCAGCAGTGACCCGTGGACAGGGGCCACTGAAGCTTTCTTT. Translation gives CASSDPWTGATEAFF.